This entry describes one TCR beta chain. Its antigen is unknown. The donors were healthy bone marrow donors. Primers: 60 Vbeta forward and 13 Jbeta reverse. The table came from immunoSEQ multiplex PCR; TCRdb's copy has only in-frame clones and leaves some out. Among about 190,000 clones listed, roughly 87% were seen once. The V and J ends lost 0 bases and 7 bases, in that order; junction bases with no gene match: 18. CDR3 length equals 18 residues. The germline V gene has CDR1 SGDLS and CDR2 YYNGEE. This sample stems from a study of cytomegalovirus exposure and HLA in healthy donors. On the study more broadly: Researchers previously reported finding about 110 million unique TCR beta sequences from 170 million or so T cells. Overall study results and limits: The productive fraction for most TCR beta V segments was about 87% or about 30% in an earlier analysis.

The sequencing input was PBMCs. This TCR was recovered from a boy between 2 and 10 years old in good health and CMV-seronegative. The rearrangement uses TRBV9 and TRBJ2-7, with 8 bases identical to TRBD1. The CDR3 nucleotides are TGTGCCAGCAGCGTAGGCGGAGTTACGGGACAGGTCCCCGAGGAGCAGTACTTC. Translation: CASSVGGVTGQVPEEQYF.